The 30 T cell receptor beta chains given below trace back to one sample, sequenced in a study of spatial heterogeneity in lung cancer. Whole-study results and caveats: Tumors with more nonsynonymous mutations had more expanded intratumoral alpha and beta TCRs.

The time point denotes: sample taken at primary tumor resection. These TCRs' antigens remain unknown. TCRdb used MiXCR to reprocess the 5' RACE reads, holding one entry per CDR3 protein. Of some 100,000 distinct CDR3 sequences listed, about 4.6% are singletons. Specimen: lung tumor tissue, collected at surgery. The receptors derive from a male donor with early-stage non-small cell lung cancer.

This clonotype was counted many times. As DNA, the CDR3 is TGTGCCAGCACCATAGCGGGACCGTATACCTACGAGCAGTACTTC. It codes for CASTIAGPYTYEQYF. The chain links TRBV12-3 or TRBV12-4 to TRBJ2-7, with 8 bases aligning to TRBD2. The CDR3 has 15 residues. The V segment lost 7 bases and the J segment 2 bases; nucleotides outside the gene matches: 10.

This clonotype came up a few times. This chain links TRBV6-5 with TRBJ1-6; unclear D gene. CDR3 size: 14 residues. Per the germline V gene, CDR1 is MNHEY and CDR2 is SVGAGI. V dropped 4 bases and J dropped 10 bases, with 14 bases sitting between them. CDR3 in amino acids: CASSLHGKGSPLHF. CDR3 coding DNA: TGTGCCAGCAGTTTACACGGGAAAGGGTCACCCCTCCACTTT.

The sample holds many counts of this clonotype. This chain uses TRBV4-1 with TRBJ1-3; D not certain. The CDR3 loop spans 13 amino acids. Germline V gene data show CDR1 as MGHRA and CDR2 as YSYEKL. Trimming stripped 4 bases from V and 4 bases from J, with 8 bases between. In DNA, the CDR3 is TGCGCCAGCAGCCCGGTTTCCGGAAACACCATATATTTT. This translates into CASSPVSGNTIYF.

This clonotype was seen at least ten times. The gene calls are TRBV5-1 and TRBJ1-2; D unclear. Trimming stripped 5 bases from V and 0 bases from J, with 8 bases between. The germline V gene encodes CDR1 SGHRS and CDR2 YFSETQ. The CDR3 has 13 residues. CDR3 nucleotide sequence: TGCGCCAGCAGTGGTTCATCTAACTATGGCTACACCTTC. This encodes CASSGSSNYGYTF.

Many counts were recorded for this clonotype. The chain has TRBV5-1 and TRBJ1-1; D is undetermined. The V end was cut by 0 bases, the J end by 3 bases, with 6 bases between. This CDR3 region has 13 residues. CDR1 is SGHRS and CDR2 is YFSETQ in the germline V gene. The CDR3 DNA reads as TGCGCCAGCAGCTTGGAGAGGGACACTGAAGCTTTCTTT. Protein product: CASSLERDTEAFF.

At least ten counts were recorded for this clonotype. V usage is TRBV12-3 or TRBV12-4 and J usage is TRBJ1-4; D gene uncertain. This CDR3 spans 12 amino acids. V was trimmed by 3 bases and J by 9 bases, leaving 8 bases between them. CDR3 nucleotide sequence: TGTGCCAGCAGTTTCTGGGTCAAAAAACTGTTTTTT. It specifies CASSFWVKKLFF.

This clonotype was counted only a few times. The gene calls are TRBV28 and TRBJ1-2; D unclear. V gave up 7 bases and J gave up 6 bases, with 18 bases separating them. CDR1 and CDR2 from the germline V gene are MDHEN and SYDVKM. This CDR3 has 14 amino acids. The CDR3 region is CASNFGLLYDGYTF. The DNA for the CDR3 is TGTGCCAGCAACTTCGGGCTGCTATACGATGGCTACACCTTC.

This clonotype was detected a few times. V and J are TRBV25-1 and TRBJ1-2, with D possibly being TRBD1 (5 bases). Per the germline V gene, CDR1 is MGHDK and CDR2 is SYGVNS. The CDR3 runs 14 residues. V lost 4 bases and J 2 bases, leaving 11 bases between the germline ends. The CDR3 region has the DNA TGTGCCAGCAGTGTTACAGGAGTCAACTATGGCTACACCTTC. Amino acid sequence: CASSVTGVNYGYTF.

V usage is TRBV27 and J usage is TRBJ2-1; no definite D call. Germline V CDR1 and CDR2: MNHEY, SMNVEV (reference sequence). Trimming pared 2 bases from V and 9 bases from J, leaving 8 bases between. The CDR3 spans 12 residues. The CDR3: CASSLRTVEQFF. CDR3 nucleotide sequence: TGTGCCAGCAGTTTACGGACGGTTGAGCAGTTCTTC.

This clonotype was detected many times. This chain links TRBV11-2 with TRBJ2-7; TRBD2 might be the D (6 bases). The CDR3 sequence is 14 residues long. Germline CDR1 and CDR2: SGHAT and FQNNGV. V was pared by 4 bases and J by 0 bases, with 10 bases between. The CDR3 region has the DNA TGTGCCAGCAGCTCGGGACTTCTCTCCTACGAGCAGTACTTC. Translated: CASSSGLLSYEQYF.

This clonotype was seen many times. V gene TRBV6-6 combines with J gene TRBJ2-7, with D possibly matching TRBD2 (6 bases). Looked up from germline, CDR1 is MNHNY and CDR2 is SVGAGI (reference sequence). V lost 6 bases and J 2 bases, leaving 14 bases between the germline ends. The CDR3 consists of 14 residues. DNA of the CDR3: TGTGCCAGCAGCACCCGGGGGTTTCCCTACGAGCAGTACTTC. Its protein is CASSTRGFPYEQYF.

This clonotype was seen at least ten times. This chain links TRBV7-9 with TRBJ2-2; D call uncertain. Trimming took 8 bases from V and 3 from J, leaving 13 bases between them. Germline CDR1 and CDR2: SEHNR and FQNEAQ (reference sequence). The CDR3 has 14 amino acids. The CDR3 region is CASAALAYTGELFF. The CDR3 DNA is TGTGCCAGCGCCGCTTTGGCCTACACCGGGGAGCTGTTTTTT.

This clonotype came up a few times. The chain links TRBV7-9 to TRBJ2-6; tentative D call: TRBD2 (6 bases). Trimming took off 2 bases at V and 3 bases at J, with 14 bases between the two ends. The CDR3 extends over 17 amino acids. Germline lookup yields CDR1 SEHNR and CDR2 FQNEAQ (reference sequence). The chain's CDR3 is CASSLRGRRVGANVLTF. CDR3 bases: TGTGCCAGCAGCTTACGAGGCCGGAGGGTTGGGGCCAACGTCCTGACTTTC. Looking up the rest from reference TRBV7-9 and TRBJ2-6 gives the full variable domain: DTGVSQNPRHKITKRGQNVTFRCDPISEHNRLYWYRQTLGQGPEFLTYFQNEAQLEKSRLLSDRFSAERPKGSFSTLEIQRTEQGDSAMYLCASSLRGRRVGANVLTFGAGSRLTVL.

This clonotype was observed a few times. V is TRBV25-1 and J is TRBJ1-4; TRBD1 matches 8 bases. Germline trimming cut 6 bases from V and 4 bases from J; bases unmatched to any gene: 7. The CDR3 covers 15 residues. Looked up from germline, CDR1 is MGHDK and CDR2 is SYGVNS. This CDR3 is CASSPTGEHNEKLFF. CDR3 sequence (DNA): TGTGCCAGCAGCCCGACAGGGGAACATAATGAAAAACTGTTTTTT. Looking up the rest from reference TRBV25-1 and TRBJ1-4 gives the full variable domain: EADIYQTPRYLVIGTGKKITLECSQTMGHDKMYWYQQDPGMELHLIHYSYGVNSTEKGDLSSESTVSRIRTEHFPLTLESARPSHTSQYLCASSPTGEHNEKLFFGSGTQLSVL.

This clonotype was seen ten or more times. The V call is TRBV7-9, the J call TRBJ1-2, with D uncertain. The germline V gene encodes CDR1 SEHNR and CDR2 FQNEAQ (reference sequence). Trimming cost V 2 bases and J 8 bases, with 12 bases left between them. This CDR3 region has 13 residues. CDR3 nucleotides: TGTGCCAGCAGCTTACAGCGAAACGAGGGCTACACCTTC. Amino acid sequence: CASSLQRNEGYTF.

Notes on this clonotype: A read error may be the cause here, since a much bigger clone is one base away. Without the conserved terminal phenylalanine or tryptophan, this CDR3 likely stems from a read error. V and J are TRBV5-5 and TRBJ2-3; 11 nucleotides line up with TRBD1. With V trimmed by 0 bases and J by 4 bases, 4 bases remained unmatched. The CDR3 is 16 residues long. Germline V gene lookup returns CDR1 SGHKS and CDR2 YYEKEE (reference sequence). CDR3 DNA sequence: TGTGCCAGCAGCTTGGCCCCGGGACAGGGGGCAGATACGCAGTATTAT. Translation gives CASSLAPGQGADTQYY.

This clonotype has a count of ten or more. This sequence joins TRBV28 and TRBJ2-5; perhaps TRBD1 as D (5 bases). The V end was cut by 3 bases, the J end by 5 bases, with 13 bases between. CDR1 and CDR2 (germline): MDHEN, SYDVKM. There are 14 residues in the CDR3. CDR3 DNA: TGTGCCAGCAGTTTGTCCCCAGGGCAGGAGACCCAGTACTTC. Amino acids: CASSLSPGQETQYF.

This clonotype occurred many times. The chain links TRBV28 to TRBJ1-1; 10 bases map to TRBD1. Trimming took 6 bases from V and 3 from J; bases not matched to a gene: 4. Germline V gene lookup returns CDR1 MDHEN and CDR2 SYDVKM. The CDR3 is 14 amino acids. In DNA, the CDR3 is TGTGCCAGCAGCTTCGACAGGGGGCACACTGAAGCTTTCTTT. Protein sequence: CASSFDRGHTEAFF.

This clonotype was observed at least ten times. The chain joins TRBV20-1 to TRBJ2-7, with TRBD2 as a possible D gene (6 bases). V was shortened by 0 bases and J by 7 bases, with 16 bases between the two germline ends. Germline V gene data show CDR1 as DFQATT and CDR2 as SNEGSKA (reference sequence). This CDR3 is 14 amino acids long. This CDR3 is CSARDLRGLREQYF. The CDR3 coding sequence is TGCAGTGCTAGAGATCTGCGGGGCTTGAGAGAGCAGTACTTC.

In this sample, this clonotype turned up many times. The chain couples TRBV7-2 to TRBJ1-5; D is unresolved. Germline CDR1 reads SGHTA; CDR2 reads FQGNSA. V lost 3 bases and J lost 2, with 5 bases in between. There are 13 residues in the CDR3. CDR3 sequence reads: CASSFTGNQPQHF. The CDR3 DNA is TGTGCCAGCAGCTTCACAGGCAATCAGCCCCAGCATTTT.

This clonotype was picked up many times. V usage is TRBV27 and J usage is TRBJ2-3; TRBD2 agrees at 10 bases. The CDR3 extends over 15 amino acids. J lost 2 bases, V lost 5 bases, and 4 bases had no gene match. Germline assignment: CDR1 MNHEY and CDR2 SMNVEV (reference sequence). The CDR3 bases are TGTGCCAGCAGTCGGACTAGCGGACACACAGATACGCAGTATTTT. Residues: CASSRTSGHTDTQYF.

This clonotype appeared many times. The CDR3 is CASSLRDRRIQYF. The CDR3 nucleotides read TGTGCCAGCAGTTTAAGGGACAGGCGAATTCAGTACTTC. The rearrangement joins TRBV27 to TRBJ2-4; 8 bases are shared with TRBD1. The junction had 4 bases not matched to a gene; V was cut back by 2 bases and J by 10 bases. Germline CDR1 and CDR2: MNHEY and SMNVEV (reference sequence). This CDR3 has 13 residues.

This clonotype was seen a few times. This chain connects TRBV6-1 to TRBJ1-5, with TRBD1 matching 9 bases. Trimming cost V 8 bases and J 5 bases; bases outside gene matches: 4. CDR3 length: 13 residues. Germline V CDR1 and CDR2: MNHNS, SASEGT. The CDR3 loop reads CASLRDRDQPQHF. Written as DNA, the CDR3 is TGTGCCAGCCTCCGGGACAGGGATCAGCCCCAGCATTTT.

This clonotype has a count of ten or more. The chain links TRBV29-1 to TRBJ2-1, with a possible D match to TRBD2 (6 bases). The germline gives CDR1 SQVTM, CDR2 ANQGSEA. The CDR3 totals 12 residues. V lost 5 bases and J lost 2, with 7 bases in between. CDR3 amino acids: CSVWGAYNEQFF. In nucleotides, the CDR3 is TGCAGCGTTTGGGGGGCCTACAATGAGCAGTTCTTC.

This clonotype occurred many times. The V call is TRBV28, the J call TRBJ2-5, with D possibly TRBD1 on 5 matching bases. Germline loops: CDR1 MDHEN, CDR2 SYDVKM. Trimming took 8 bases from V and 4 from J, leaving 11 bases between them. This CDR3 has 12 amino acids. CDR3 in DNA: TGTGCCAGCGGGGCCTGGTCAGAGACCCAGTACTTC. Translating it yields CASGAWSETQYF.

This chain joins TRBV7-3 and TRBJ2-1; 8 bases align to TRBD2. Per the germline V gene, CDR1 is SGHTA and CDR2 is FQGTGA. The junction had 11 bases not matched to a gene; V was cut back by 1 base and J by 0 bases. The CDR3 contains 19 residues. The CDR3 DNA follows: TGTGCCAGCAGCTTAAACGTGGACCGGGAGGGCCCCTCCTACAATGAGCAGTTCTTC. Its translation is CASSLNVDREGPSYNEQFF.

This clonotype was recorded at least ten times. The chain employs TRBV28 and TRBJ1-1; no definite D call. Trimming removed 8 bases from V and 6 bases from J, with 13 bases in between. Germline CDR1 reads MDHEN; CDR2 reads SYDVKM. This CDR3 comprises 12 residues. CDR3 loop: CASWSVGAEAFF. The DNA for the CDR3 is TGTGCCAGCTGGTCGGTTGGGGCTGAAGCTTTCTTT.

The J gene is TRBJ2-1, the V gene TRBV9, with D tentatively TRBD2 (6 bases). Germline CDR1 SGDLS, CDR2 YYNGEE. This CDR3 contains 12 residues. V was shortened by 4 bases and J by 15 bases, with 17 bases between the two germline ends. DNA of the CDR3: TGTGCCAGCAGCCCCCAGGGACTCCCTTTGTTCTTC. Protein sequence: CASSPQGLPLFF.

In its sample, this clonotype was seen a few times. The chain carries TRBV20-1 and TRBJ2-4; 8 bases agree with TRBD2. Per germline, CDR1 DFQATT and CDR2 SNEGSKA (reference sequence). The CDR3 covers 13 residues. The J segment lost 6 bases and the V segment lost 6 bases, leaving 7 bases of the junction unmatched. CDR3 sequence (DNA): TGCAGTGCCCGAGTAGCGGGATCAAACATTCAGTACTTC. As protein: CSARVAGSNIQYF.

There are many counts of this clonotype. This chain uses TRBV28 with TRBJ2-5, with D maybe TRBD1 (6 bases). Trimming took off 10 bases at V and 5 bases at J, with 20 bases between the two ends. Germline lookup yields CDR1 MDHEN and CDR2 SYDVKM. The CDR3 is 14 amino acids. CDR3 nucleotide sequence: TGTGCCACGTCCTCTCAGGGGTTTAGCGAGACCCAGTACTTC. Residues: CATSSQGFSETQYF. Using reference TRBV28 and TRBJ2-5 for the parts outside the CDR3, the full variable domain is DVKVTQSSRYLVKRTGEKVFLECVQDMDHENMFWYRQDPGLGLRLIYFSYDVKMKEKGDIPEGYSVSREKKERFSLILESASTNQTSMYLCATSSQGFSETQYFGPGTRLLVL.